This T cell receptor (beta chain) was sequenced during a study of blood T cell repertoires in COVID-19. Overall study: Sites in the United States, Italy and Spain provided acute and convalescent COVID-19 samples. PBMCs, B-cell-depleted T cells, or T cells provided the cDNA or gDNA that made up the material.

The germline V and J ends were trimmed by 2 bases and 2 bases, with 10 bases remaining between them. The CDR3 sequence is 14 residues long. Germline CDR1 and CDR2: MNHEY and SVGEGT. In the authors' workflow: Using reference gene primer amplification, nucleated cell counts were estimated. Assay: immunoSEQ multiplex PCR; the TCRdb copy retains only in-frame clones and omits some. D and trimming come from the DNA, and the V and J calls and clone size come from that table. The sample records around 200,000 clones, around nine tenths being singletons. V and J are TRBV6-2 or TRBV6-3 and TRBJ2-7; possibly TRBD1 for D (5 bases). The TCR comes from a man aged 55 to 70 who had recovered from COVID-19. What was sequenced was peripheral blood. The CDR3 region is CASSYTAGTYEQYF. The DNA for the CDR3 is TGTGCCAGCAGTTACACGGCAGGGACCTACGAGCAGTACTTC.